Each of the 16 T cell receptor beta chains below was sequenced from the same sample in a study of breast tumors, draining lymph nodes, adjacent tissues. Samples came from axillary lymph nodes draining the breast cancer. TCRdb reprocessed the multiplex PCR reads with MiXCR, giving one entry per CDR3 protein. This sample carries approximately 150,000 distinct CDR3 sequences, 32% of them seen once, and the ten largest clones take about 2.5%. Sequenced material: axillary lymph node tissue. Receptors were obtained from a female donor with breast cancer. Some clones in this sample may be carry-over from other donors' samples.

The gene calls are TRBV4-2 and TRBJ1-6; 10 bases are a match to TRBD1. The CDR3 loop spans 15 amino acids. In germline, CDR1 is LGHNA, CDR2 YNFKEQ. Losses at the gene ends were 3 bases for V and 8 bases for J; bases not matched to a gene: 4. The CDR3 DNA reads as TGTGCCAGCAGCCAGGGACAGGGGTCGCATTCACCCCTCCACTTT. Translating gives CASSQGQGSHSPLHF.

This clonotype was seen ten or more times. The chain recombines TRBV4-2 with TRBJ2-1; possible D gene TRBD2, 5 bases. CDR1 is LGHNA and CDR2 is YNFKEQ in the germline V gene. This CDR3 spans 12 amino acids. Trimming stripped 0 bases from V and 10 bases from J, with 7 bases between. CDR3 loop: CASSQDWEEQFF. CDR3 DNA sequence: TGTGCCAGCAGCCAAGATTGGGAGGAGCAGTTCTTC.

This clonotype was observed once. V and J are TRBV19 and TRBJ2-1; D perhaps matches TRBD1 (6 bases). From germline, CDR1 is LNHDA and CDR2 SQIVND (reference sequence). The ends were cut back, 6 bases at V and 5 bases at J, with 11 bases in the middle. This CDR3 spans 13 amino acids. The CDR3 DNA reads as TGTGCCAGTAGGGGGGCGGCGGACAATGAGCAGTTCTTC. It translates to CASRGAADNEQFF.

The CDR3 sequence is CASSLSASDRVVIRGNQPQHF. The CDR3 DNA is TGTGCCAGCAGTTTATCGGCATCGGACAGGGTTGTAATCCGTGGCAATCAGCCCCAGCATTTT. The V and J genes are TRBV28 and TRBJ1-5; 8 bases line up with TRBD1. With V trimmed by 1 base and J by 2 bases, 19 bases remained unmatched. This CDR3 is 21 amino acids long. Per germline, CDR1 MDHEN and CDR2 SYDVKM.

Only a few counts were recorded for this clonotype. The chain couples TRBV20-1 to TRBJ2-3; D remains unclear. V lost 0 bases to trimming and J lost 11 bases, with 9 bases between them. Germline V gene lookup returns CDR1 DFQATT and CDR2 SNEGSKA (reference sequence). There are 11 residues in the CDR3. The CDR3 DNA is TGCAGTGCTAGAGACAACAATGAGCAGTATTTT. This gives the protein CSARDNNEQYF.

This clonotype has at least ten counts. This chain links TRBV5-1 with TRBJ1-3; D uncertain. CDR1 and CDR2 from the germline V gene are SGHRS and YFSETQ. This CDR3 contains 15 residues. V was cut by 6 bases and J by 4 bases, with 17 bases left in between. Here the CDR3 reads CASTPEGEYGNTIYF. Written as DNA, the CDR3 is TGCGCCAGCACCCCTGAAGGCGAATACGGAAACACCATATATTTT.

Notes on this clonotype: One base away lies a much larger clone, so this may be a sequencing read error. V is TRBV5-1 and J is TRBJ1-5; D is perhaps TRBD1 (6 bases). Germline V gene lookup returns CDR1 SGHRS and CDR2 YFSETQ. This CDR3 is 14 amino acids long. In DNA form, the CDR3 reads TGCGCCAGCAGCTCCGGACAGAGCAATCACCCCCAGCATTTT. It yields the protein CASSSGQSNHPQHF.

CDR3 in DNA: TGTGCCAGTAGTATAGGCGGAACCTACGAGCAGTACTTC. It encodes CASSIGGTYEQYF. The gene calls are TRBV19 and TRBJ2-7; D is unclear. V gave up 1 base and J gave up 2 bases, with 6 bases separating them. This CDR3 region has 13 residues. The germline gives CDR1 LNHDA, CDR2 SQIVND (reference sequence).

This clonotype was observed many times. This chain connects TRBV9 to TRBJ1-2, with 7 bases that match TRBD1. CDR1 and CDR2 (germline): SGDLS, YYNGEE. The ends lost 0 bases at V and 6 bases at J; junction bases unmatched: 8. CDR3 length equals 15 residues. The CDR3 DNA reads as TGTGCCAGCAGCGTAGTGGGAGGGGGCGCGGATGGCTACACCTTC. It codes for CASSVVGGGADGYTF. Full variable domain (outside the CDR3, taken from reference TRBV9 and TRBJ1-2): DSGVTQTPKHLITATGQRVTLRCSPRSGDLSVYWYQQSLDQGLQFLIQYYNGEERAKGNILERFSAQQFPDLHSELNLSSLELGDSALYFCASSVVGGGADGYTFGSGTRLTVV.

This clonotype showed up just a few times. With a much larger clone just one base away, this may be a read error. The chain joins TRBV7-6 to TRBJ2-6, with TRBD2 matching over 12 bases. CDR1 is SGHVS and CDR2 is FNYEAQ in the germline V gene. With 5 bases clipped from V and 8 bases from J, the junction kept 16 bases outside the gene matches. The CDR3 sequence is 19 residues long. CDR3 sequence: CASSPTRTSGVGGPNVLTF. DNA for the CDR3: TGTGCCAGCAGCCCGACAAGGACTAGCGGGGTGGGGGGGCCCAACGTCCTGACTTTC.

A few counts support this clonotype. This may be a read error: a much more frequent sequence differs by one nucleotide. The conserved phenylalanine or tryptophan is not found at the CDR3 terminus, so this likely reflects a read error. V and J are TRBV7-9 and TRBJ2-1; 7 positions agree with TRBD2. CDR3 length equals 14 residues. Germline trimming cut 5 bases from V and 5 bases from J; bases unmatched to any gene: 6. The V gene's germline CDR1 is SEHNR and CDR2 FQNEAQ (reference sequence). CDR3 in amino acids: CASSPRGRNNEQFL. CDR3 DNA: TGTGCCAGCAGCCCGCGGGGGAGAAACAATGAGCAGTTCCTC.

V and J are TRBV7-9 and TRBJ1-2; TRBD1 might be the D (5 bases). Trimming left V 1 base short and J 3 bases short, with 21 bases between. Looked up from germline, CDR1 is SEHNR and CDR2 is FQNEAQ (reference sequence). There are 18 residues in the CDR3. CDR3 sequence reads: CASSLEGASEARYYGYTF. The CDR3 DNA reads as TGTGCCAGCAGCTTAGAAGGGGCATCCGAGGCCCGGTACTATGGCTACACCTTC.

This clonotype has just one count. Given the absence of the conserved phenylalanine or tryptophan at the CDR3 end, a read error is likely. CDR3 residues: CASSSGNSGTTQYL. The DNA for the CDR3 is TGTGCCAGCAGCTCCGGGAATAGCGGAACTACGCAGTATCTT. The chain is built from TRBV7-9 and TRBJ2-3; D is possibly TRBD2 (6 bases). Germline CDR1 and CDR2: SEHNR and FQNEAQ (reference sequence). The V gene lost 4 bases and the J gene lost 8 bases, with 16 bases spanning the gap. CDR3 length equals 14 residues.

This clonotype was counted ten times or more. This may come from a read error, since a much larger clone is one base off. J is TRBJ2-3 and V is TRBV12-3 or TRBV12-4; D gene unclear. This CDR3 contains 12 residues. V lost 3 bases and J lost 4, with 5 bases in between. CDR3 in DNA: TGTGCCAGCAGTTTCTCCGCAGATACGCAGTATTTT. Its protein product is CASSFSADTQYF.

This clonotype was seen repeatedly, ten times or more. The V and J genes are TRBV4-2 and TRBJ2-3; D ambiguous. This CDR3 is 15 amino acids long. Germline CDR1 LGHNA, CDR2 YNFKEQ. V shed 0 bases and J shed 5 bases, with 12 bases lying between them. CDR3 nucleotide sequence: TGTGCCAGCAGCCAAGACCAAGGGTTTGGAGATACGCAGTATTTT. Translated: CASSQDQGFGDTQYF.

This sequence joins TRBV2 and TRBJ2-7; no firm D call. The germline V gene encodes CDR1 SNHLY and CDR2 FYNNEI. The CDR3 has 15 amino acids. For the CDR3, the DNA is TGTGCCAGCGGTGAAGGCGCCTTGACCCCCTACGAGCAGTACGTC. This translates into CASGEGALTPYEQYV.